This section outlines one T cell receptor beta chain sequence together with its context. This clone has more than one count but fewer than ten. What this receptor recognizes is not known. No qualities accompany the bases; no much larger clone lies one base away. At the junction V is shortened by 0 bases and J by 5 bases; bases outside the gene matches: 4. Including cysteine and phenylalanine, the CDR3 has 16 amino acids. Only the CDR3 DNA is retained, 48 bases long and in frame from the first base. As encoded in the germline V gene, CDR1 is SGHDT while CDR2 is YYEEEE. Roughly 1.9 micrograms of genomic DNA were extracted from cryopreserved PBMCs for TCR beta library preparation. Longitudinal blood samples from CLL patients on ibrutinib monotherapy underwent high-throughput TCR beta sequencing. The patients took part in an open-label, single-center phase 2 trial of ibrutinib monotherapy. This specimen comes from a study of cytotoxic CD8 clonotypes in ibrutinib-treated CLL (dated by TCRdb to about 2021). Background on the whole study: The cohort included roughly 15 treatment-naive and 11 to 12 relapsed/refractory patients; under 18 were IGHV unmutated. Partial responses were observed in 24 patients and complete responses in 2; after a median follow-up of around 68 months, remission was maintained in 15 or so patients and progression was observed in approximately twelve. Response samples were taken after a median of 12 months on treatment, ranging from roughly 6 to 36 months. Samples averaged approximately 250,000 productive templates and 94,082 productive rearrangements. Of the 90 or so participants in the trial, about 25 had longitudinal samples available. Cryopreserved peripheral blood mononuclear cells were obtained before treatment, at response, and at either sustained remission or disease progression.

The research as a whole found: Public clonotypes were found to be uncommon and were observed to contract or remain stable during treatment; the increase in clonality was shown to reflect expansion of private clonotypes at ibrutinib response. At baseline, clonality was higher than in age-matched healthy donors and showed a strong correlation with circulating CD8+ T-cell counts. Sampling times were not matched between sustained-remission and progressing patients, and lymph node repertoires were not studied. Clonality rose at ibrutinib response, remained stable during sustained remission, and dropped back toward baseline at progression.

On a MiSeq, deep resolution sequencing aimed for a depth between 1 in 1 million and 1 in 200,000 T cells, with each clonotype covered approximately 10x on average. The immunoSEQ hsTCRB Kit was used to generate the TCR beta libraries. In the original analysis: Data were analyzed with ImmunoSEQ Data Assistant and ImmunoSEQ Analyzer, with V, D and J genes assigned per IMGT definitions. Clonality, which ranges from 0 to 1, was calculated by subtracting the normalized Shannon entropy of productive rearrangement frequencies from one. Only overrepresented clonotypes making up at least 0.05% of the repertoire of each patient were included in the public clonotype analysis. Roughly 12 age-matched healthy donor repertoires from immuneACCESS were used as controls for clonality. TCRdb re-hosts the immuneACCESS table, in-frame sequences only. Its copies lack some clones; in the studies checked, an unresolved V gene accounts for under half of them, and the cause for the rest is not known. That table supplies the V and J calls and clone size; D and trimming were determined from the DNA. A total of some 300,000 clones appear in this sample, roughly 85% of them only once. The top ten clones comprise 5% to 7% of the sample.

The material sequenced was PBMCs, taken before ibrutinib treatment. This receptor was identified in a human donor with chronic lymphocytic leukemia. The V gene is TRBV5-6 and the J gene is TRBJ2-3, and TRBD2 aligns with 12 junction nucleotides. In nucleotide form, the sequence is TGTGCCAGCAGCTTGGGACTAGCGGGAGTAATAGATACGCAGTATTTT. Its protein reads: CASSLGLAGVIDTQYF.